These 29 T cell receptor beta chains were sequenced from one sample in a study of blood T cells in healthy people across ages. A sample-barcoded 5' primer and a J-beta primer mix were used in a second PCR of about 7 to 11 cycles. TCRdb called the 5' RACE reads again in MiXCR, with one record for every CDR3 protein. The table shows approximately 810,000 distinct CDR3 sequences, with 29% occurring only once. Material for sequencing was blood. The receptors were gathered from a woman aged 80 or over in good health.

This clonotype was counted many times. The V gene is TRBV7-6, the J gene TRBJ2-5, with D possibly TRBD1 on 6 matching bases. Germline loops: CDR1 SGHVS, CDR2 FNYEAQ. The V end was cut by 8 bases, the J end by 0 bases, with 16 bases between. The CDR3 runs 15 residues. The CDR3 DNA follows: TGTGCCAGCGCTCGACAACAGGGCCACCAAGAGACCCAGTACTTC. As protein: CASARQQGHQETQYF.

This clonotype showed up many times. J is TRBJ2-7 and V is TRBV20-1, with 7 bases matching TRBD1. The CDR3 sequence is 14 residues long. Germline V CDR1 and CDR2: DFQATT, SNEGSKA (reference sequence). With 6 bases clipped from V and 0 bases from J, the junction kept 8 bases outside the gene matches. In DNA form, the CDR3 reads TGCAGTGCATCCGGGACAGTTTTCTCCTACGAGCAGTACTTC. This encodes CSASGTVFSYEQYF.

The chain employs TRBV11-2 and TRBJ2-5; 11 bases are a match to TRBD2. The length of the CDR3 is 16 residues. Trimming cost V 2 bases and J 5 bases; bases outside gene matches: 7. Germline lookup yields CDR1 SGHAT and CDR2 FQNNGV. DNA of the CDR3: TGTGCCAGCAGCTTATCCCTAGCGGGGGGCAGGGAGACCCAGTACTTC. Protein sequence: CASSLSLAGGRETQYF.

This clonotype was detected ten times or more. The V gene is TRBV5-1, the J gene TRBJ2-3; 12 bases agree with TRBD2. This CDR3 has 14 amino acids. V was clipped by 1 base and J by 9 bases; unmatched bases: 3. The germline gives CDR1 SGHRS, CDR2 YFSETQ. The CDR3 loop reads CASSLTSGGQTQYF. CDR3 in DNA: TGCGCCAGCAGCTTGACTAGCGGGGGGCAAACGCAGTATTTT. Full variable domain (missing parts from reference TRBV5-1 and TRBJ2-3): KAGVTQTPRYLIKTRGQQVTLSCSPISGHRSVSWYQQTPGQGLQFLFEYFSETQRNKGNFPGRFSGRQFSNSRSEMNVSTLELGDSALYLCASSLTSGGQTQYFGPGTRLTVL.

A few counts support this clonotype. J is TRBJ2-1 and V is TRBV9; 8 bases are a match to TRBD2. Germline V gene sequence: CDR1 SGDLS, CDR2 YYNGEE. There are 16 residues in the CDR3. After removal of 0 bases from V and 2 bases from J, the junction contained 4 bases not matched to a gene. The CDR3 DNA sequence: TGTGCCAGCAGCGTAGTACGAGCGGGGGCCTACAATGAGCAGTTCTTC. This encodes CASSVVRAGAYNEQFF. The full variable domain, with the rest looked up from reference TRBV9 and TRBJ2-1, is DSGVTQTPKHLITATGQRVTLRCSPRSGDLSVYWYQQSLDQGLQFLIQYYNGEERAKGNILERFSAQQFPDLHSELNLSSLELGDSALYFCASSVVRAGAYNEQFFGPGTRLTVL.

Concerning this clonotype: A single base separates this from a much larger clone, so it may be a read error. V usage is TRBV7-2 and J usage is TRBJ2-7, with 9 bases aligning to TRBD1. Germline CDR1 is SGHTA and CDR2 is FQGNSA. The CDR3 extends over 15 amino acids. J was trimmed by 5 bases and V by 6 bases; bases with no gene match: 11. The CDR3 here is CASSQGGTGCNEQYF. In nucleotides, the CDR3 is TGTGCCAGCAGTCAAGGCGGGACAGGGTGCAACGAGCAGTACTTC.

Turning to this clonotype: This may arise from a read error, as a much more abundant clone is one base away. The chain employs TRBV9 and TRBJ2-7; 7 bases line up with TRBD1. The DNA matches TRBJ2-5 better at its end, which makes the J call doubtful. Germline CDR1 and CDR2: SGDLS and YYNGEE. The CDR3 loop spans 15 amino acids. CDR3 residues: CASSATIGGLETQYF. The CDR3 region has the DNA TGTGCCAGCAGTGCTACCATAGGGGGCCTTGAGACCCAGTACTTC.

CDR3 residues: CASSLRVAGYWETQYF. CDR3 DNA sequence: TGTGCCAGCAGCTTAAGGGTAGCGGGGTATTGGGAGACCCAGTACTTC. The chain links TRBV7-9 to TRBJ2-5; 8 bases map to TRBD2. The CDR3 runs to 16 residues. Germline CDR1 is SEHNR and CDR2 is FQNEAQ (reference sequence). Trimming removed 2 bases from V and 5 bases from J; junction bases left unmatched: 10.

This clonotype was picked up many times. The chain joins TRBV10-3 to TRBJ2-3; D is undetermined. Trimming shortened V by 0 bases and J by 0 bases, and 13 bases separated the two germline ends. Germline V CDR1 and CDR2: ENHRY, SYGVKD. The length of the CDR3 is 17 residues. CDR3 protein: CAISESWSVTSTDTQYF. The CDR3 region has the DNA TGTGCCATCAGTGAGTCGTGGAGTGTGACTAGCACAGATACGCAGTATTTT.

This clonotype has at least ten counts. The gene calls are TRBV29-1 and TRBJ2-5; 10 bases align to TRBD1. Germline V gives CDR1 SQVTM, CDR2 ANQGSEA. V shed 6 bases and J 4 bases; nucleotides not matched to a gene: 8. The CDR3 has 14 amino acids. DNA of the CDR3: TGCAGCGTAGCCCCGGGACAGGGGCGAGAGACCCAGTACTTC. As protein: CSVAPGQGRETQYF.

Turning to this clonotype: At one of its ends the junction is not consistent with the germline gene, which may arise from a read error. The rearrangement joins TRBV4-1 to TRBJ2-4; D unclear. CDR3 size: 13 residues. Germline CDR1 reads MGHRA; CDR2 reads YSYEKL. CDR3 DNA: TGCGCCAGCACCCAAATTGGGTCAGACATTCAGTACTTC. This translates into CASTQIGSDIQYF.

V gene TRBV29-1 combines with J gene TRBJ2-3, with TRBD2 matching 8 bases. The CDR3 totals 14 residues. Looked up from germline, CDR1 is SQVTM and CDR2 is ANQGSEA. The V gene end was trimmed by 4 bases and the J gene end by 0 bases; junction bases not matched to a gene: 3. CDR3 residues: CSVGGGRSTDTQYF. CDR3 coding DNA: TGCAGCGTTGGGGGCGGGAGGAGCACAGATACGCAGTATTTT.

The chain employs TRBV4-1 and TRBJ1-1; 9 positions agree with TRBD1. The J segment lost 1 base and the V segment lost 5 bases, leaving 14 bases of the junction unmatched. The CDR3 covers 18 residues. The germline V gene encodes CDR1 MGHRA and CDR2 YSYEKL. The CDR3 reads CASSSGTGILPGNTEAFF. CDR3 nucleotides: TGCGCCAGCAGCTCCGGGACAGGGATTCTCCCGGGGAACACTGAAGCTTTCTTT.

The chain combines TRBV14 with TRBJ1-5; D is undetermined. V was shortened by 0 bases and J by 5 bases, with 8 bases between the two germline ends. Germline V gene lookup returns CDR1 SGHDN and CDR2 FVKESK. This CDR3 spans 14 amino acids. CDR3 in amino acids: CASSQERADQPQHF. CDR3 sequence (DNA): TGTGCCAGCAGCCAAGAGAGGGCTGATCAGCCCCAGCATTTT.

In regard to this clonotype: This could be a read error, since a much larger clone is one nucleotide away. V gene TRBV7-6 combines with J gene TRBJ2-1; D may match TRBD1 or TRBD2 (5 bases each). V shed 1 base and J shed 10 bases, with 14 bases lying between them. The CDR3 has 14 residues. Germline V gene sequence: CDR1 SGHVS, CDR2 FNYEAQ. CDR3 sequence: CASSLVGESYEQFF. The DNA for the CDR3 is TGTGCCAGCAGCTTAGTGGGGGAATCCTACGAGCAGTTCTTC.

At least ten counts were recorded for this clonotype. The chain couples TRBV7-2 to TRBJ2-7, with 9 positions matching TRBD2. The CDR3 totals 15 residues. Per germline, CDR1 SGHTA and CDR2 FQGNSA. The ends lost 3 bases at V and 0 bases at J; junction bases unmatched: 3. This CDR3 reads CASSLRGGASYEQYF. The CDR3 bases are TGTGCCAGCAGCTTGCGGGGGGGCGCCTCCTACGAGCAGTACTTC. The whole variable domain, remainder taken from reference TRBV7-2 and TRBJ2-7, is GAGVSQSPSNKVTEKGKDVELRCDPISGHTALYWYRQSLGQGLEFLIYFQGNSAPDKSGLPSDRFSAERTGGSVSTLTIQRTQQEDSAVYLCASSLRGGASYEQYFGPGTRLTVT.

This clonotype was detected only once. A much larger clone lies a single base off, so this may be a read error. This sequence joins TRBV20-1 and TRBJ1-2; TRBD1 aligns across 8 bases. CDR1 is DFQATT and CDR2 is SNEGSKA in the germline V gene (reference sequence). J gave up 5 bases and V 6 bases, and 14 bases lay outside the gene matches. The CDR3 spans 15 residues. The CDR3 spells CSAWTGPRRDYGYTF. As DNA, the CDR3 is TGCAGTGCCTGGACAGGGCCGAGACGTGATTATGGCTACACCTTC.

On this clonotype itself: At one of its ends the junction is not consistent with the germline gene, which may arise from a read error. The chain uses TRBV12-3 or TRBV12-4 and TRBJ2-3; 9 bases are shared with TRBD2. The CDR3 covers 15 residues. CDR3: CASSLERGVADAQYF. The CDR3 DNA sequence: TGTGCCAGCAGTTTAGAGCGGGGGGTAGCAGATGCGCAGTATTTT.

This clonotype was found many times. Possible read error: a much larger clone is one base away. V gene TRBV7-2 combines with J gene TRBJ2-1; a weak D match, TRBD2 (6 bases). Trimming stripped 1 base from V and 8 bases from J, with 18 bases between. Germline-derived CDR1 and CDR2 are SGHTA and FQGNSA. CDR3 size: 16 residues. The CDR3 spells CASSLGGRLEWYEQFF. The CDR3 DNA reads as TGTGCCAGCAGCTTAGGGGGGAGACTAGAGTGGTATGAGCAGTTCTTC.

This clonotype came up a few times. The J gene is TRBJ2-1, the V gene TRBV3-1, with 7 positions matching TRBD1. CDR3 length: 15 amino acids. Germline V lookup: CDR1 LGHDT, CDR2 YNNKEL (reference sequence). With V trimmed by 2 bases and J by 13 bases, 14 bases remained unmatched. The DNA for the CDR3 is TGTGCCAGCAGCCAACCGACAGGGAATCAAGAGACCCAGTTCTTC. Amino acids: CASSQPTGNQETQFF.

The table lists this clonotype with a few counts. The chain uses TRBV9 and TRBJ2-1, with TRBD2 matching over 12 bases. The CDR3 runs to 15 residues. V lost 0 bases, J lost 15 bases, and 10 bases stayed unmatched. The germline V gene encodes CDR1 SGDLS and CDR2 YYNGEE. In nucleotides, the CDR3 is TGTGCCAGCAGCGTAGTTGGACTAGCGGGGACCTTAGGGTTCTTC. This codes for CASSVVGLAGTLGFF.

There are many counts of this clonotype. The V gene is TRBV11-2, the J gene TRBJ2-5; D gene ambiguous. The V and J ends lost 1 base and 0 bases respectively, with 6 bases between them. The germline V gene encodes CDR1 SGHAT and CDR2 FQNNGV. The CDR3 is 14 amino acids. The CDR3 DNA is TGTGCCAGCAGCTTAGTAGTGTACCAAGAGACCCAGTACTTC. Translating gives CASSLVVYQETQYF.

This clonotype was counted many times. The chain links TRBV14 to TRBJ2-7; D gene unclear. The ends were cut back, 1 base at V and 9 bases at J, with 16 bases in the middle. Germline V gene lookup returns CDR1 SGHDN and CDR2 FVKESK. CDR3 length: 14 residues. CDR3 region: CASSQGLPPFMQYF. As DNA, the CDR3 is TGTGCCAGCAGCCAAGGGCTGCCTCCCTTTATGCAGTACTTC. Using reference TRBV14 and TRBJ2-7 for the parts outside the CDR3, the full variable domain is EAGVTQFPSHSVIEKGQTVTLRCDPISGHDNLYWYRRVMGKEIKFLLHFVKESKQDESGMPNNRFLAERTGGTYSTLKVQPAELEDSGVYFCASSQGLPPFMQYFGPGTRLTVT.

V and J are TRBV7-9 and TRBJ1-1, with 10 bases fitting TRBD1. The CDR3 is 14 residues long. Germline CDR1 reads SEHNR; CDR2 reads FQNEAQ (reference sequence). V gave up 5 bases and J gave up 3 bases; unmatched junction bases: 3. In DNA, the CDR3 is TGTGCCAGCAGCCGAGGACAGGGGGACACTGAAGCTTTCTTT. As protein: CASSRGQGDTEAFF.

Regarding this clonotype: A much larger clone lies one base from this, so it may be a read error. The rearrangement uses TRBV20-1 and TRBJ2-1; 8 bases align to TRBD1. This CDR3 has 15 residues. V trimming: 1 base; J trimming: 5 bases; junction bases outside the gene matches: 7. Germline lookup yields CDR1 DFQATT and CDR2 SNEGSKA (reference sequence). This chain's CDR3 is CSARGLQGVHNEQFF. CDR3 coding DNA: TGCAGTGCTAGAGGCCTACAGGGGGTCCACAATGAGCAGTTCTTC.

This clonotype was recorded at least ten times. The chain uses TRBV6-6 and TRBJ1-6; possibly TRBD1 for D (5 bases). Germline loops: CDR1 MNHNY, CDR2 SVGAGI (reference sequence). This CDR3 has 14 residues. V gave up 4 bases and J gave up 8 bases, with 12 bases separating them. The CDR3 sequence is CASSSGLGDSPLHF. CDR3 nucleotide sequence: TGTGCCAGCAGTTCTGGGCTGGGGGATTCACCCCTCCACTTT.

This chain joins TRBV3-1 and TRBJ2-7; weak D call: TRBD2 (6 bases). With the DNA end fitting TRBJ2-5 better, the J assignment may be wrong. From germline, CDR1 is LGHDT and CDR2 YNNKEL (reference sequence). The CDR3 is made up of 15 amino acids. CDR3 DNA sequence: TGTGCCAGCAGTCACATGCGGGGCGGGCGGCAGACCCAGTACTTC. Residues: CASSHMRGGRQTQYF.

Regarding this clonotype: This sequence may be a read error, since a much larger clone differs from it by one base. CDR3 in amino acids: CSASPRNNEQYF. The CDR3 DNA follows: TGCAGTGCTAGTCCGCGGAACAATGAGCAGTACTTC. The chain employs TRBV20-1 and TRBJ2-4; D remains unclear. CDR3 length equals 12 residues. V lost 3 bases and J 13 bases, leaving 16 bases between the germline ends. Germline CDR1 reads DFQATT; CDR2 reads SNEGSKA (reference sequence).

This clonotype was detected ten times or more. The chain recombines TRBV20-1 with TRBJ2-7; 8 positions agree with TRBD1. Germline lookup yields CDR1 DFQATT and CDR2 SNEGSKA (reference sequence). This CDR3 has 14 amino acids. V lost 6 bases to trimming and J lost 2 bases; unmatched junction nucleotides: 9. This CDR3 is CSARLRDRTYEQYF. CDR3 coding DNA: TGCAGTGCAAGACTCCGGGACAGGACCTACGAGCAGTACTTC.